Shown below are 16 T cell receptor beta chains from a single sample sequenced in a study of cytomegalovirus exposure and HLA in healthy donors. It was with 60 Vbeta and 13 Jbeta primers that the PCR ran. Assay: immunoSEQ multiplex PCR; the TCRdb copy retains only in-frame clones and omits some. Across roughly 80,000 clones, the top ten clones capture around 13% of the sample. Input material: PBMCs. The receptor source for this set is a man between 45 and 60 years old in good health and CMV-seropositive.

The V gene is TRBV11-2, the J gene TRBJ2-3; TRBD2 might be the D (5 bases). The V end lost 1 base, the J end lost 4 bases, and 9 bases lay between the germline ends. Looked up from germline, CDR1 is SGHAT and CDR2 is FQNNGV. This CDR3 comprises 14 residues. The CDR3 here is CASSLGTGADTQYF. DNA of the CDR3: TGTGCCAGCAGCTTAGGGACTGGGGCAGATACGCAGTATTTT.

V gene TRBV20-1 combines with J gene TRBJ1-2; unclear D gene. Trimming took off 6 bases at V and 7 bases at J, with 12 bases between the two ends. CDR3 length equals 11 residues. Germline values: CDR1 DFQATT, CDR2 SNEGSKA (reference sequence). CDR3: CSAHDRGGYTF. CDR3 DNA sequence: TGCAGTGCCCACGACCGAGGTGGCTACACCTTC.

J is TRBJ1-3 and V is TRBV2; no definite D call. Germline V gene data show CDR1 as SNHLY and CDR2 as FYNNEI. V lost 10 bases to trimming and J lost 4 bases, with 20 bases between them. The CDR3 covers 15 residues. For the CDR3, the DNA is TGTGCCACCGCAAGAACCTTTTCGGGGGGAAACACCATATATTTT. The encoded protein is CATARTFSGGNTIYF. Full variable domain (rest looked up from reference TRBV2 and TRBJ1-3): EPEVTQTPSHQVTQMGQEVILRCVPISNHLYFYWYRQILGQKVEFLVSFYNNEISEKSEIFDDQFSVERPDGSNFTLKIRSTKLEDSAMYFCATARTFSGGNTIYFGEGSWLTVV.

The chain couples TRBV5-1 to TRBJ2-3; D is undetermined. V was pared by 5 bases and J by 0 bases, with 7 bases between. The germline gives CDR1 SGHRS, CDR2 YFSETQ. This CDR3 is built from 13 residues. The CDR3 DNA reads as TGCGCCAGCAGTTCTCAGAGCACAGATACGCAGTATTTT. Its translation: CASSSQSTDTQYF.

The V call is TRBV4-1, the J call TRBJ2-3; 12 bases align to TRBD2. In germline, CDR1 is MGHRA, CDR2 YSYEKL. Trimming removed 10 bases from V and 4 bases from J; junction bases left unmatched: 3. The CDR3 loop spans 13 amino acids. CDR3 sequence: CATSGGAADTQYF. As DNA, the CDR3 is TGCGCCACTAGCGGGGGGGCCGCAGATACGCAGTATTTT.

The J gene is TRBJ1-1, the V gene TRBV5-1; 7 bases are shared with TRBD1. Germline CDR1 is SGHRS and CDR2 is YFSETQ. The CDR3 contains 19 residues. V shed 2 bases and J 4 bases; nucleotides not matched to a gene: 20. The CDR3 DNA reads as TGCGCCAGCAGCTTTATTCGACAGGGATCTTTGGGAAGGGGCACTGAAGCTTTCTTT. The encoded protein is CASSFIRQGSLGRGTEAFF.

This rearrangement joins TRBV5-1 to TRBJ2-1, with 8 bases that match TRBD2. The CDR3 is made up of 14 amino acids. The junction had 4 bases not matched to a gene; V was cut back by 6 bases and J by 2 bases. Germline assignment: CDR1 SGHRS and CDR2 YFSETQ. The CDR3 bases are TGCGCCAGCAATGAGCGGGGGCCCTACAATGAGCAGTTCTTC. Its translation: CASNERGPYNEQFF.

The genes are TRBV5-6 and TRBJ1-2; TRBD1 aligns across 8 bases. CDR3 length: 17 amino acids. The trim removed 1 base at V and 8 bases at J, leaving 16 bases unmatched. CDR1 SGHDT and CDR2 YYEEEE come from the germline V gene. The DNA of the CDR3 is TGTGCCAGCAGCTTGAAAGGCAGGGTATTGGACAGGGAGGGCTACACCTTC. It codes for CASSLKGRVLDREGYTF.

The J gene is TRBJ1-3, the V gene TRBV5-4, with D hard to call. This CDR3 spans 15 amino acids. Per germline, CDR1 SGHNT and CDR2 YYREEE (reference sequence). Trimming cost V 4 bases and J 3 bases, with 14 bases left between them. In DNA form, the CDR3 reads TGTGCCAGCAGCACCGGACTCCCCGTTGGAAACACCATATATTTT. Residues: CASSTGLPVGNTIYF.

The chain has TRBV6-5 and TRBJ2-5, with 12 nucleotides matching TRBD2. Germline V gives CDR1 MNHEY, CDR2 SVGAGI. The CDR3 is 15 amino acids. J was trimmed by 5 bases and V by 6 bases; bases with no gene match: 7. DNA for the CDR3: TGTGCCAGCAGGGGGCTAGCGGGAGGGGAGGAGACCCAGTACTTC. This gives the protein CASRGLAGGEETQYF.

The genes are TRBV5-1 and TRBJ2-5, with D possibly TRBD2 on 5 matching bases. The V and J ends lost 5 bases and 1 base respectively, with 21 bases between them. CDR3 length: 17 amino acids. Germline V gene lookup returns CDR1 SGHRS and CDR2 YFSETQ. The CDR3 here is CASRALEGLASQETQYF. The CDR3 DNA follows: TGCGCCAGCAGGGCTTTGGAAGGGCTAGCAAGCCAAGAGACCCAGTACTTC.

V is TRBV14 and J is TRBJ1-1; D remains ambiguous. The length of the CDR3 is 13 residues. CDR1 SGHDN and CDR2 FVKESK come from the germline V gene. V dropped 4 bases and J dropped 11 bases, with 17 bases sitting between them. CDR3 sequence: CASSPVSGVGAFF. CDR3 nucleotides: TGTGCCAGCAGCCCGGTCAGTGGAGTTGGGGCTTTCTTT. Based on the CDR3 plus reference TRBV14 and TRBJ1-1, the full variable domain is EAGVTQFPSHSVIEKGQTVTLRCDPISGHDNLYWYRRVMGKEIKFLLHFVKESKQDESGMPNNRFLAERTGGTYSTLKVQPAELEDSGVYFCASSPVSGVGAFFGQGTRLTVV.

The chain joins TRBV19 to TRBJ1-2; 9 nucleotides line up with TRBD1. The CDR3 extends over 13 amino acids. Germline assignment: CDR1 LNHDA and CDR2 SQIVND (reference sequence). Trimming at V came to 5 bases and at J to 7 bases, leaving 5 bases not matched to a gene. The CDR3 DNA sequence: TGTGCCAGTAGTCCCCGGACAGGGGCTGGCTACACCTTC. It translates to CASSPRTGAGYTF.

This chain connects TRBV11-3 to TRBJ2-3, with D possibly TRBD1 on 5 matching bases. V was shortened by 5 bases and J by 0 bases, with 12 bases between the two germline ends. CDR1 is SGHNT and CDR2 is YENEEA in the germline V gene. The CDR3 is 15 amino acids. The CDR3 here is CASSPRTSSTDTQYF. The CDR3 DNA reads TGTGCCAGCAGCCCCCGGACATCTAGCACAGATACGCAGTATTTT.

V and J are TRBV14 and TRBJ1-1; D is unresolved. The CDR3 covers 14 residues. Germline V gene sequence: CDR1 SGHDN, CDR2 FVKESK. Trimming took off 3 bases at V and 4 bases at J, with 12 bases between the two ends. DNA for the CDR3: TGTGCCAGCAGCCATAGCCTGGTGGGCACTGAAGCTTTCTTT. It codes for CASSHSLVGTEAFF.

The V and J genes are TRBV6-6 and TRBJ2-3; 9 bases align to TRBD1. This CDR3 is built from 15 residues. Germline V lookup: CDR1 MNHNY, CDR2 SVGAGI (reference sequence). V shed 6 bases and J 3 bases; nucleotides not matched to a gene: 7. The CDR3 loop is CASSLGTGKTDTQYF. For the CDR3, the DNA is TGTGCCAGCAGCCTTGGGACAGGGAAAACAGATACGCAGTATTTT.